One and the same sample provided the 13 T cell receptor beta chains below, sequenced in a study of beta chain features in type 1 diabetes. Investigators reverse transcribed all isolated RNA, so they sequenced expressed TCRB transcripts. Profiled with immunoSEQ multiplex PCR; TCRdb holds only in-frame clones, not every one. The sample lists 810,000 or so clones, roughly 15% seen once, with 0.023% in the top ten. Sequenced material: naive CD4+ T cells from blood. The receptor source for this set is a young woman in good health.

Concerning this clone itself: Other DNA sequences in this specimen translate into the identical CDR3. V is TRBV18 and J is TRBJ2-5; possible D gene TRBD2, 5 bases. Trimming cost V 0 bases and J 5 bases, with 10 bases left between them. The CDR3 runs 14 residues. Germline CDR1 and CDR2: KGHSH and LQKENI. CDR3 protein: CASSPPSGLETQYF. The DNA of the CDR3 is TGTGCCAGCTCACCACCGTCGGGATTGGAGACCCAGTACTTC.

The chain links TRBV7-2 to TRBJ2-5, with 8 positions matching TRBD2. The CDR3 covers 15 residues. The J segment lost 2 bases and the V segment lost 5 bases, leaving 7 bases of the junction unmatched. The germline V gene has CDR1 SGHTA and CDR2 FQGNSA. The CDR3 loop is CASSIKAGAQETQYF. The CDR3 nucleotides are TGTGCCAGCAGCATTAAAGCGGGAGCTCAAGAGACCCAGTACTTC.

This clone was picked up one time. The rearrangement links TRBV11-2 to TRBJ2-5; no definite D call. The V and J ends lost 0 bases and 5 bases respectively, with 13 bases between them. The CDR3 is made up of 15 amino acids. Germline V gene data show CDR1 as SGHAT and CDR2 as FQNNGV. The CDR3 DNA follows: TGTGCCAGCAGCTTAGATCGAACCGCTTGGGAGACCCAGTACTTC. Its protein is CASSLDRTAWETQYF.

This clone has just a few counts. V gene TRBV11-3 combines with J gene TRBJ1-4, with unresolved D. Germline CDR1 reads SGHNT; CDR2 reads YENEEA. This CDR3 has 16 amino acids. The V and J ends lost 0 bases and 6 bases respectively, with 14 bases between them. The CDR3 reads CASSLDFGRRDEKLFF. The CDR3 region has the DNA TGTGCCAGCAGCTTAGATTTCGGTAGAAGGGATGAAAAACTGTTTTTT.

This clone was picked up a small number of times. This rearrangement joins TRBV5-4 to TRBJ2-2; 9 nucleotides align to TRBD2. CDR3 length: 15 residues. V lost 7 bases to trimming and J lost 4 bases; unmatched junction nucleotides: 8. In germline, CDR1 is SGHNT, CDR2 YYREEE (reference sequence). The CDR3 sequence is CASQSGREGTGELFF. The CDR3 DNA reads as TGTGCCAGCCAGAGTGGGCGGGAGGGCACCGGGGAGCTGTTTTTT.

This clone was counted a few times. This chain connects TRBV14 to TRBJ2-5; D ambiguous. This CDR3 comprises 15 residues. Between the trimmed V and J ends, which lost 4 bases and 0 bases, there was a span of 12 bases. In germline, CDR1 is SGHDN, CDR2 FVKESK. The CDR3 DNA sequence: TGTGCCAGCAGCCTAATGACCTGGTACCAAGAGACCCAGTACTTC. Protein: CASSLMTWYQETQYF.

This clone has only a few counts. The V and J genes are TRBV4-3 and TRBJ2-1; TRBD2 agrees at 14 bases. Germline assignment: CDR1 LGHNA and CDR2 YSLEER. With V trimmed by 3 bases and J by 4 bases, 5 bases remained unmatched. This CDR3 comprises 17 residues. The CDR3 nucleotides are TGCGCCAGCAGCCATTTCTGGACTAGCGGGGGGTACAATGAGCAGTTCTTC. Its translation: CASSHFWTSGGYNEQFF.

This clone was observed once. The V call is TRBV11-2, the J call TRBJ2-3; 12 positions agree with TRBD2. Losses at the gene ends were 7 bases for V and 5 bases for J; bases not matched to a gene: 4. The CDR3 is made up of 14 amino acids. Germline CDR1 reads SGHAT; CDR2 reads FQNNGV. The CDR3 protein is CASTRLAGVDTQYF. The DNA of the CDR3 is TGTGCCAGCACAAGACTAGCGGGAGTAGATACGCAGTATTTT.

The chain links TRBV6-6 to TRBJ1-5, with a weak D call TRBD1 (6 bases). Germline values: CDR1 MNHNY, CDR2 SVGAGI (reference sequence). The CDR3 totals 15 residues. Trimming took 4 bases from V and 0 from J, leaving 10 bases between them. In nucleotides, the CDR3 is TGTGCCAGCAGTTCACAGGGATTTAGCAATCAGCCCCAGCATTTT. Translation gives CASSSQGFSNQPQHF.

With respect to this clone: The same CDR3 is also encoded by other DNA sequences in this sample. The chain has TRBV15 and TRBJ2-6; D may be TRBD1 (5 bases). V lost 0 bases to trimming and J lost 4 bases, with 7 bases between them. Germline lookup yields CDR1 LNHNV and CDR2 YYDKDF (reference sequence). The CDR3 spans 15 residues. The CDR3 here is CATSRDGAGANVLTF. CDR3 DNA sequence: TGTGCCACCAGCAGAGATGGGGCGGGGGCCAACGTCCTGACTTTC.

This sequence joins TRBV7-6 and TRBJ1-1; D call uncertain. This CDR3 comprises 14 residues. V was pared by 2 bases and J by 0 bases, with 7 bases between. Germline V lookup: CDR1 SGHVS, CDR2 FNYEAQ. CDR3 sequence reads: CASSLRPMNTEAFF. CDR3 in DNA: TGTGCCAGCAGCTTACGCCCGATGAACACTGAAGCTTTCTTT.

This clone occurred many times. V gene TRBV5-4 combines with J gene TRBJ2-1, with D hard to call. Germline values: CDR1 SGHNT, CDR2 YYREEE (reference sequence). The CDR3 is made up of 13 amino acids. Trimming pared 4 bases from V and 3 bases from J, leaving 8 bases between. For the CDR3, the DNA is TGTGCCAGCAGCACGGGCTTCTACAATGAGCAGTTCTTC. This encodes CASSTGFYNEQFF. Variable domain in full (rest from reference TRBV5-4 and TRBJ2-1): ETGVTQSPTHLIKTRGQQVTLRCSSQSGHNTVSWYQQALGQGPQFIFQYYREEENGRGNFPPRFSGLQFPNYSSELNVNALELDDSALYLCASSTGFYNEQFFGPGTRLTVL.

The table lists this clone with a few counts. The gene calls are TRBV18 and TRBJ1-1, with D unclear. Deletions cut 6 bases from V and 2 bases from J, with 10 bases between. Germline V gene data show CDR1 as KGHSH and CDR2 as LQKENI. The CDR3 is made up of 13 amino acids. The CDR3 is CASSIHTNTEAFF. The CDR3 bases are TGTGCCAGCTCGATACACACAAACACTGAAGCTTTCTTT.